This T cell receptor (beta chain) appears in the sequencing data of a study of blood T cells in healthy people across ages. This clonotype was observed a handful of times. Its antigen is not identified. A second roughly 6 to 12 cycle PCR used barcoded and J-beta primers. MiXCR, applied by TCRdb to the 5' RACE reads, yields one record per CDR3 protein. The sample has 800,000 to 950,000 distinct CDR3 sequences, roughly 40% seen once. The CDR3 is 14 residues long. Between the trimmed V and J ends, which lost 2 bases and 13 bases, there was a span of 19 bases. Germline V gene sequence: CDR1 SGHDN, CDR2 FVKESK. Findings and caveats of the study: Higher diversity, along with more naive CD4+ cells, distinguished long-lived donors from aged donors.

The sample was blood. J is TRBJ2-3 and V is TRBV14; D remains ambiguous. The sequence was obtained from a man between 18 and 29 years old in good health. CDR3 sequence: CASSQINPARAEYF. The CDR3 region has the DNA TGTGCCAGCAGCCAAATCAACCCAGCCAGAGCCGAGTATTTT. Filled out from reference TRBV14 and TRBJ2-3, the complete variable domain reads EAGVTQFPSHSVIEKGQTVTLRCDPISGHDNLYWYRRVMGKEIKFLLHFVKESKQDESGMPNNRFLAERTGGTYSTLKVQPAELEDSGVYFCASSQINPARAEYFGPGTRLTVL.